The sample holds a few counts of the clone carrying this T cell receptor beta chain. Its antigen is still unknown. The data were taken from a study of T cells in Graves' hyperthyroidism and ophthalmopathy. Study-wide results and limits: Blood held most thyroid clonotypes expanded above 0.001 frequency.

RNA transcripts provided the source from which TCR beta CDR3 regions were amplified. Using the HTBI primer set, a first-round RT-PCR was run on the TCR CDR3. MiXCR, run by TCRdb on the multiplex PCR reads, gives a single entry per CDR3 protein. This table holds approximately 690,000 distinct CDR3 sequences, less than 25% found once. Trimming cost V 5 bases and J 4 bases, with 23 bases left between them. Germline assignment: CDR1 SGHTA and CDR2 FQGNSA. The CDR3 loop spans 17 amino acids. The rearrangement joins TRBV7-2 to TRBJ2-5, with D unresolved. Input material: blood. This sequence was found in a young man with Graves' ophthalmopathy. The CDR3 coding sequence is TGTGCCAGCAGCCCCAGAGGAGTTTTGGGGATCGGAGAGACCCAGTACTTC. As protein: CASSPRGVLGIGETQYF.